A selection of T cell receptor beta chains follows, all from one sample in a study of T cell repertoires in cytomegalovirus infection. MiXCR, run by TCRdb on the reads, gives a single entry per CDR3 protein. Of a few hundred thousand distinct CDR3 sequences in the sample, 35% to 50% were seen once. Their antigens remain unidentified. Sequenced here: cultured PBMCs, sampled from culture after CMV antigen stimulation. The receptors shown here come from a human donor in good health (CMV status not recorded). Some clones in this sample may be carry-over from other donors' samples. Each CDR3 is given with its conserved first and last residue. A D gene is named only where the DNA matches it firmly. Not all rows give a size; the values are once, few, many and, for expanded clones, a class.

-	TRBV7-2	-	TRBJ2-1	TGTGCCAGCAGCCCGAGGTGGAGCTCCTACAATGAGCAGTTCTTC	CASSPRWSSYNEQFF
-	TRBV6-2/TRBV6-3	TRBD1	TRBJ2-5	TGTGCCAGCAGTTCCGACAGGGGAGGAGAGACCCAGTACTTC	CASSSDRGGETQYF
few	TRBV28	-	TRBJ2-3	TGTGCCAGCAGTTTATCAAGGGGGGCAGATACGCAGTATTTT	CASSLSRGADTQYF
few	TRBV7-2	TRBD2	TRBJ2-1	TGTGCCAGCAGCCACCCCCGGGGGGGTTCTACTGTGGGGGGGAAGTTCTTC	CASSHPRGGSTVGGKFF
-	TRBV27	TRBD2	TRBJ2-1	TGTGCCAGCAGCTTTAGCGGGATTTTGTACAATGAGCAGTTCTTC	CASSFSGILYNEQFF
-	TRBV4-1	-	TRBJ2-3	TGCGCCAGCAGCCTAGACACAAGGCCGGATACGCAGTATTTT	CASSLDTRPDTQYF
-	TRBV5-4	TRBD2	TRBJ2-3	TGTGCCAGCAGCCACCCGGGGGAGGGGAGCACAGATACGCAGTATTTT	CASSHPGEGSTDTQYF
-	TRBV5-4	TRBD2	TRBJ2-3	TGTGCCAGCGGGGGGGTTGACACAGATACGCAGTATTTT	CASGGVDTDTQYF
few	TRBV7-2	-	TRBJ2-5	TGTGCCAGCAGCTTGAGTTTTGGGAAGACCCAGTACTTC	CASSLSFGKTQYF
-	TRBV6-2/TRBV6-3	-	TRBJ2-1	TGTGCCAGCAGCCAACGGGGCGGGGTGCAGTTCTTC	CASSQRGGVQFF
few	TRBV27	-	TRBJ1-2	TGTGCCAGCAGTTTGACGGGTTCATCCGACTACACCTTC	CASSLTGSSDYTF
-	TRBV11-2	TRBD2	TRBJ2-1	TGTGCCAGCAGCTCACCGGGCGTTAGCGGGACCAATGAGCAGTTCTTC	CASSSPGVSGTNEQFF
few	TRBV28	TRBD1	TRBJ1-3	TGTGCCAGCAGTCAGACAGGGAAGAGTGGCACCATATATTTT	CASSQTGKSGTIYF
-	TRBV19	-	TRBJ1-1	TGTGCCAGTAGTATATTGGGGGCGCGACCTGAAGCTTTCTTT	CASSILGARPEAFF
few	TRBV12-3/TRBV12-4	TRBD1	TRBJ1-5	TGTGCCAGCAGCCTGACAGGGCCCCAGCCCCAGCATTTT	CASSLTGPQPQHF
-	TRBV7-2	TRBD1	TRBJ2-7	TGTGCCAGCAGTCTAGTGTGGGACAGCACCTACGAGCAGTACTTC	CASSLVWDSTYEQYF
-	TRBV20-1	-	TRBJ1-3	TGCAGTGCTAGAGGCCTTGGACATCATGGAAACACCATATATTTT	CSARGLGHHGNTIYF
-	TRBV14	TRBD1	TRBJ1-1	TGTGCCAGCAGCCAAGACAAGAGGAGCAGGGGGGAATTGAACACTGAAGCTTTCTTT	CASSQDKRSRGELNTEAFF
-	TRBV5-4	TRBD2	TRBJ2-1	TGTGCCAGCAGCTTGGTCGGACTAGCGTCGGATGAGCAGTTCTTC	CASSLVGLASDEQFF
-	TRBV2	-	TRBJ1-1	TGTGCCAGCAGGGTACAGGGAAGCACTGAAGCTTTCTTT	CASRVQGSTEAFF